The 11 T cell receptor beta chains below all came from one sample that was sequenced in a study of blood T cell repertoires in COVID-19. Generated by immunoSEQ multiplex PCR, the TCRdb table keeps only in-frame clones and is missing some. The sample contains roughly 120,000 clones, about 83% of which appear only once. The sequencing input was peripheral blood. Receptors originate from a man between 60 and 75 years old with acute or convalescent COVID-19.

V gene TRBV15 combines with J gene TRBJ2-1; 7 nucleotides agree with TRBD2. CDR1 is LNHNV, CDR2 YYDKDF, per germline (reference sequence). J was trimmed by 11 bases and V by 0 bases; bases with no gene match: 37. CDR3 length: 24 residues. CDR3 region: CATSRDMMLDGGTGTTGRPRKQFF. The CDR3, as DNA: TGTGCCACCAGCAGAGATATGATGCTAGATGGAGGAACTGGGACTACCGGGAGGCCCAGAAAGCAGTTCTTC.

This chain uses TRBV29-1 with TRBJ2-1; 8 bases fit TRBD2. Germline CDR1 is SQVTM and CDR2 is ANQGSEA. V was clipped by 0 bases and J by 6 bases; unmatched bases: 13. The CDR3 contains 17 residues. The CDR3 loop is CSVEDPLPGGPVNEQFF. As DNA, the CDR3 is TGCAGCGTTGAAGATCCCCTTCCGGGAGGGCCGGTCAATGAGCAGTTCTTC.

The chain recombines TRBV28 with TRBJ2-3, with D perhaps matching TRBD2 (5 bases). Looked up from germline, CDR1 is MDHEN and CDR2 is SYDVKM. CDR3 size: 15 residues. V dropped 7 bases and J dropped 1 base, with 15 bases sitting between them. CDR3 nucleotide sequence: TGTGCCAGCATTTCGGGAAAGGGTCGCACAGATACGCAGTATTTT. Its protein is CASISGKGRTDTQYF.

This clone was observed once. This chain uses TRBV6-5 with TRBJ1-6; D is undetermined. V lost 5 bases, J lost 9 bases, and 11 bases lay in between. The CDR3 spans 13 residues. The germline gives CDR1 MNHEY, CDR2 SVGAGI. CDR3 in DNA: TGTGCCAGCAGTCTCATCAGGTTTTCACCCCTCCACTTT. The encoded protein is CASSLIRFSPLHF.

The chain uses TRBV12-3 or TRBV12-4 and TRBJ1-3, with TRBD1 matching over 7 bases. J lost 7 bases, V lost 3 bases, and 3 bases had no gene match. The CDR3 is 13 amino acids. CDR3 sequence: CASSLGQWNTIYF. Here the CDR3 DNA reads TGTGCCAGCAGTTTGGGACAGTGGAACACCATATATTTT.

The chain joins TRBV4-2 to TRBJ1-3, with D perhaps TRBD1 (6 bases). V lost 4 bases, J lost 0 bases, and 13 bases lay in between. Germline CDR1 and CDR2: LGHNA and YNFKEQ. The CDR3 consists of 16 residues. As DNA, the CDR3 is TGTGCCAGCAGCCCATTAGACAGGCCCTCTGGAAACACCATATATTTT. Translating it yields CASSPLDRPSGNTIYF.

V usage is TRBV11-2 and J usage is TRBJ2-1; unclear D gene. The CDR3 is made up of 12 amino acids. The germline V and J ends were trimmed by 6 bases and 10 bases, with 13 bases remaining between them. Germline V gene data show CDR1 as SGHAT and CDR2 as FQNNGV. CDR3 coding DNA: TGTGCCAGCAGTTATACTCCGTTGGAGCAGTTCTTC. Translating it yields CASSYTPLEQFF.

The V call is TRBV7-9, the J call TRBJ1-4; 11 bases line up with TRBD1. J was trimmed by 8 bases and V by 7 bases; bases with no gene match: 9. Germline V gene data show CDR1 as SEHNR and CDR2 as FQNEAQ (reference sequence). The CDR3 spans 15 residues. The CDR3 loop is CASTPLGTGGEKLFF. The CDR3 DNA reads as TGTGCCAGCACCCCCCTCGGGACAGGGGGAGAAAAACTGTTTTTT.

The chain carries TRBV4-1 and TRBJ2-3, with D maybe TRBD2 (6 bases). Germline CDR1 reads MGHRA; CDR2 reads YSYEKL. The CDR3 loop spans 15 amino acids. V dropped 4 bases and J dropped 4 bases, with 15 bases sitting between them. The CDR3 protein is CASSPLGEVADTQYF. In nucleotides, the CDR3 is TGCGCCAGCAGCCCTCTGGGGGAGGTAGCAGATACGCAGTATTTT.

This clone turned up a few times. The CDR3 DNA follows: TGTGCCAGCAGCTTAGCTGGCCAGGGCGACACCGGGGAGCTGTTTTTT. Residues: CASSLAGQGDTGELFF. The chain uses TRBV11-3 and TRBJ2-2, with D maybe TRBD1 (5 bases). This CDR3 spans 16 amino acids. V was shortened by 1 base and J by 3 bases, with 12 bases between the two germline ends. Looked up from germline, CDR1 is SGHNT and CDR2 is YENEEA.

The V gene is TRBV7-9, the J gene TRBJ2-5; D is undetermined. In germline, CDR1 is SEHNR, CDR2 FQNEAQ (reference sequence). V lost 2 bases to trimming and J lost 1 base, with 14 bases between them. This CDR3 contains 16 residues. CDR3 residues: CASSLSGSPVQETQYF. The DNA of the CDR3 is TGTGCCAGCAGCTTATCAGGCAGCCCCGTCCAAGAGACCCAGTACTTC. The whole variable domain, filled in from reference TRBV7-9 and TRBJ2-5, reads DTGVSQNPRHKITKRGQNVTFRCDPISEHNRLYWYRQTLGQGPEFLTYFQNEAQLEKSRLLSDRFSAERPKGSFSTLEIQRTEQGDSAMYLCASSLSGSPVQETQYFGPGTRLLVL.